Following are 5 T cell receptor beta chains from one sample sequenced in a study of blood T cell repertoires in COVID-19. The table came from immunoSEQ multiplex PCR; TCRdb's copy has only in-frame clones and leaves some out. The sample has about 360,000 clones, around 83% seen once. The sequencing input was peripheral blood. The receptors here all came from a man aged 30 to 39 with active or convalescent COVID-19.

This chain links TRBV5-1 with TRBJ1-4; 9 bases match TRBD1. J gave up 4 bases and V 0 bases, and 1 base lay outside the gene matches. This CDR3 is built from 15 residues. Looked up from germline, CDR1 is SGHRS and CDR2 is YFSETQ. The DNA of the CDR3 is TGCGCCAGCAGCTTGGGGGACAGGGTTAATGAAAAACTGTTTTTT. This codes for CASSLGDRVNEKLFF. The whole variable domain, filled in from reference TRBV5-1 and TRBJ1-4, reads KAGVTQTPRYLIKTRGQQVTLSCSPISGHRSVSWYQQTPGQGLQFLFEYFSETQRNKGNFPGRFSGRQFSNSRSEMNVSTLELGDSALYLCASSLGDRVNEKLFFGSGTQLSVL.

This clone has more than one count but fewer than ten. The gene calls are TRBV5-1 and TRBJ2-7, with 8 bases lining up with TRBD1. The trim removed 0 bases at V and 5 bases at J, leaving 1 base unmatched. The CDR3 is 13 residues long. Germline V gene lookup returns CDR1 SGHRS and CDR2 YFSETQ. CDR3 amino acids: CASSLAGGDEQYF. The CDR3 coding sequence is TGCGCCAGCAGCTTGGCAGGGGGCGACGAGCAGTACTTC.

A remark on this clone: One end of the junction does not line up with germline, which may come from a read error. The chain carries TRBV9 and TRBJ2-2; TRBD2 matches 7 bases. Germline CDR1 SGDLS, CDR2 YYNGEE. The CDR3 has 16 residues. This chain's CDR3 is CASSVAGEGNSGELFF. The DNA of the CDR3 is TGTGCCAGCAGCGTAGCTGGGGAGGGGAACAGCGGGGAGCTGTTTTTT. Based on the CDR3 plus reference TRBV9 and TRBJ2-2, the full variable domain is DSGVTQTPKHLITATGQRVTLRCSPRSGDLSVYWYQQSLDQGLQFLIQYYNGEERAKGNILERFSAQQFPDLHSELNLSSLELGDSALYFCASSVAGEGNSGELFFGEGSRLTVL.

This chain joins TRBV6-5 and TRBJ2-2; 7 bases are shared with TRBD1. From germline, CDR1 is MNHEY and CDR2 SVGAGI. V lost 8 bases, J lost 0 bases, and 6 bases stayed unmatched. This CDR3 is built from 15 residues. The CDR3 protein is CASYSTGANTGELFF. DNA for the CDR3: TGTGCCAGCTATTCTACAGGGGCGAACACCGGGGAGCTGTTTTTT.

The V gene is TRBV4-2, the J gene TRBJ2-7, with 8 positions matching TRBD2. V gave up 4 bases and J gave up 0 bases; unmatched junction bases: 8. Germline loops: CDR1 LGHNA, CDR2 YNFKEQ. The CDR3 is 16 amino acids. CDR3 in amino acids: CASSPQLAASSYEQYF. The CDR3 DNA sequence: TGTGCCAGCAGCCCCCAACTAGCGGCGAGCTCCTACGAGCAGTACTTC.